Below, one T cell receptor (beta chain) is given with its context. Its specificity is not known. The sample comes from a study of blood T cells in healthy people across ages. The ends lost 7 bases at V and 7 bases at J; junction bases unmatched: 5. The CDR3 is 13 amino acids. In germline, CDR1 is MDHEN, CDR2 SYDVKM. Next came a second PCR, run for about 6 to 11 cycles, which used a sample-barcoded 5' primer along with a J-beta primer mix. MiXCR, applied by TCRdb to the 5' RACE reads, yields one record per CDR3 protein. In the table there are 750,000 to 950,000 distinct CDR3 sequences, roughly 50% of which are singletons. Study-level results: Per million T cells, the diversity of TCR beta decreased roughly linearly as age advanced. Researchers judged that diversity estimates from one million T cells fell short of true values.

The sample consisted of blood. The TCR originated in a man aged 80 or over in good health. This chain connects TRBV28 to TRBJ2-1; TRBD2 matches 9 bases. This chain's CDR3 is CASTGGGVNEQFF. CDR3 in DNA: TGTGCCAGCACTGGCGGGGGGGTGAATGAGCAGTTCTTC.